Shown below are 19 T cell receptor beta chains from a single sample sequenced in a study of regulatory T cells in long-lasting Graves disease. Construction of TCR beta libraries relied on iRepertoire HTBI primers and on Arm-PCR targeting CDR3 regions. Via MiXCR, TCRdb re-called the multiplex PCR reads, giving one row per CDR3 protein. The data hold some 490,000 distinct CDR3 sequences, with about 12% observed a single time. The sample's time point: newly diagnosed GD, antithyroid drugs for less than 3 months. The TCR library used RNA extracted from PBMCs. These data were likewise used in another study, on T cells in Graves' hyperthyroidism and ophthalmopathy.

This specimen was peripheral blood mononuclear cells (PBMCs), taken at new diagnosis, from a patient treated with antithyroid drugs. Receptors were obtained from a woman under 40 with Graves disease.

V gene TRBV20-1 combines with J gene TRBJ1-4, with D possibly TRBD1 on 6 matching bases. Trimming left V 3 bases short and J 7 bases short, with 15 bases between. The length of the CDR3 is 14 residues. CDR1 is DFQATT, CDR2 SNEGSKA, per germline (reference sequence). The CDR3: CSASDTGASEKLFF. In nucleotides, the CDR3 is TGCAGTGCTAGCGACACGGGGGCGAGTGAAAAACTGTTTTTT.

This clonotype was picked up many times. The J gene is TRBJ2-7, the V gene TRBV7-3; 7 nucleotides agree with TRBD2. The CDR3 is 16 residues long. In germline, CDR1 is SGHTA, CDR2 FQGTGA. V shed 4 bases, J shed 7 bases, and the junction held 16 bases outside the gene matches. CDR3 bases: TGTGCCAGCAGCTCCGAGCGGGGTCTCACGCCAAAGGAGCAGTACTTC. Its protein is CASSSERGLTPKEQYF.

This clonotype showed up many times. The genes are TRBV7-2 and TRBJ2-4; TRBD1 or TRBD2 may be the D gene (5 bases each). The germline CDR1 and CDR2 sequences are SGHTA and FQGNSA. V was trimmed by 0 bases and J by 15 bases, leaving 15 bases between them. The CDR3 contains 13 residues. The CDR3: CASSLASGGVTYF. The CDR3, as DNA: TGTGCCAGCAGCTTAGCCTCTGGGGGAGTTACGTACTTC.

This clonotype has more than one count but fewer than ten. CDR3 bases: TGTGCCAGCAGCTTAGCCCTGCGACTAGCGGATACAGATACGCAGTATTTT. It codes for CASSLALRLADTDTQYF. The chain uses TRBV7-9 and TRBJ2-3; the match to TRBD2 covers 9 bases. V trimming: 0 bases; J trimming: 3 bases; junction bases outside the gene matches: 7. This CDR3 has 17 residues. Germline CDR1 reads SEHNR; CDR2 reads FQNEAQ (reference sequence).

This clonotype was picked up many times. CDR3 amino acids: CASSDGTYEQYF. CDR3 in DNA: TGTGCCAGCAGTGACGGGACCTACGAGCAGTACTTC. The rearrangement uses TRBV28 and TRBJ2-7, with D perhaps matching TRBD2 (5 bases). CDR3 length: 12 residues. The germline gives CDR1 MDHEN, CDR2 SYDVKM. Trimming took 5 bases from V and 2 from J, leaving 7 bases between them.

V gene TRBV13 combines with J gene TRBJ2-3, with 14 bases aligning to TRBD2. The CDR3 has 17 amino acids. The germline CDR1 and CDR2 sequences are PRHDT and FYEKMQ (reference sequence). V trimming: 1 base; J trimming: 5 bases; junction bases outside the gene matches: 5. CDR3 in amino acids: CASSLEGLAGVRDTQYF. In DNA form, the CDR3 reads TGTGCCAGCAGCTTAGAGGGACTAGCGGGAGTAAGAGATACGCAGTATTTT.

This clonotype appeared many times. V and J are TRBV7-9 and TRBJ1-1; D not resolved. The CDR3 is made up of 13 amino acids. Per the germline V gene, CDR1 is SEHNR and CDR2 is FQNEAQ (reference sequence). V lost 3 bases and J 4 bases, leaving 9 bases between the germline ends. The CDR3 reads CASSFIITTEAFF. The CDR3 nucleotides are TGTGCCAGCAGCTTTATTATCACCACTGAAGCTTTCTTT.

This clonotype was seen at least ten times. The chain links TRBV19 to TRBJ2-7; 11 nucleotides agree with TRBD2. This CDR3 contains 15 residues. The V gene end was trimmed by 4 bases and the J gene end by 6 bases; junction bases not matched to a gene: 8. Looked up from germline, CDR1 is LNHDA and CDR2 is SQIVND (reference sequence). The CDR3 DNA reads as TGTGCCAGTAGTAGGCTTCTAGCGGGAGGTGGCGAGCAGTACTTC. Its protein product is CASSRLLAGGGEQYF.

This clonotype was seen repeatedly, ten times or more. This sequence joins TRBV28 and TRBJ2-5; D is undetermined. V was shortened by 6 bases and J by 3 bases, with 8 bases between the two germline ends. The CDR3 covers 12 residues. CDR1 MDHEN and CDR2 SYDVKM come from the germline V gene. The CDR3 DNA sequence: TGTGCCAGCAGGAACGTAGAAGAGACCCAGTACTTC. It codes for CASRNVEETQYF.

This clonotype was found many times. V gene TRBV29-1 combines with J gene TRBJ2-7, with D possibly matching TRBD1 (5 bases). This CDR3 is 15 amino acids long. Germline V gene lookup returns CDR1 SQVTM and CDR2 ANQGSEA. V lost 6 bases, J lost 2 bases, and 20 bases lay in between. The DNA of the CDR3 is TGCAGCGTCGCCAAAGGGGATTTATATACCTACGAGCAGTACTTC. This sequence encodes CSVAKGDLYTYEQYF.

This clonotype was seen at least ten times. This sequence joins TRBV5-1 and TRBJ2-5; D possibly corresponds to TRBD2 (5 bases). Germline V CDR1 and CDR2: SGHRS, YFSETQ. V lost 1 base and J 2 bases, leaving 12 bases between the germline ends. CDR3 size: 15 residues. The chain's CDR3 is CASSLLPGSQETQYF. The DNA for the CDR3 is TGCGCCAGCAGCTTGTTACCGGGATCTCAAGAGACCCAGTACTTC.

There are many counts of this clonotype. The chain links TRBV9 to TRBJ1-1; TRBD1 agrees at 7 bases. This CDR3 is built from 14 residues. V was clipped by 0 bases and J by 5 bases; unmatched bases: 4. CDR1 and CDR2 (germline): SGDLS, YYNGEE. The CDR3 nucleotides are TGTGCCAGCAGCGTAGATCAGGGGGTGACTGAAGCTTTCTTT. It yields the protein CASSVDQGVTEAFF.

This clonotype has a count of ten or more. The rearrangement uses TRBV6-1 and TRBJ1-5; TRBD1 agrees at 8 bases. Germline lookup yields CDR1 MNHNS and CDR2 SASEGT. The CDR3 runs to 16 residues. The trim removed 5 bases at V and 1 base at J, leaving 7 bases unmatched. CDR3 nucleotide sequence: TGTGCCAGCAGTCGTGAAGGACAGGGAAGCAATCAGCCCCAGCATTTT. Protein sequence: CASSREGQGSNQPQHF.

This clonotype was found a few times. The chain recombines TRBV7-2 with TRBJ2-4, with D unclear. The CDR3 runs 15 residues. V was trimmed by 1 base and J by 0 bases, leaving 7 bases between them. Per the germline V gene, CDR1 is SGHTA and CDR2 is FQGNSA. The CDR3 nucleotides read TGTGCCAGCAGCTTAGAAAGGCTAGCCAAAAACATTCAGTACTTC. Translation: CASSLERLAKNIQYF.

The rearrangement joins TRBV30 to TRBJ1-1, with D maybe TRBD1 (5 bases). V lost 3 bases and J lost 5, with 22 bases in between. Germline loops: CDR1 GTSNPN, CDR2 SVGIG (reference sequence). This CDR3 contains 16 residues. The CDR3 bases are TGTGCCTGGAGCCGAGCGGTCGGCAGGGATGGGACTGAAGCTTTCTTT. Protein product: CAWSRAVGRDGTEAFF.

This clonotype was seen many times. This chain links TRBV9 with TRBJ2-1; D is undetermined. Trimming removed 1 base from V and 10 bases from J, with 15 bases in between. The length of the CDR3 is 14 residues. The germline CDR1 and CDR2 sequences are SGDLS and YYNGEE. For the CDR3, the DNA is TGTGCCAGCAGCGTATACAGCCAGGCGCCCGAGCAGTTCTTC. This translates into CASSVYSQAPEQFF.

This clonotype was found many times. The chain employs TRBV5-6 and TRBJ1-5; tentatively, D is TRBD1 (6 bases). This CDR3 spans 17 amino acids. Germline CDR1 reads SGHDT; CDR2 reads YYEEEE. The V and J ends lost 2 bases and 2 bases respectively, with 17 bases between them. CDR3 sequence reads: CASSFQQGEFGNQPQHF. CDR3 DNA sequence: TGTGCCAGCAGCTTTCAACAGGGAGAGTTCGGCAATCAGCCCCAGCATTTT.

Only a few counts were recorded for this clonotype. The chain employs TRBV3-1 and TRBJ1-2, with D unresolved. This CDR3 comprises 16 residues. Germline V lookup: CDR1 LGHDT, CDR2 YNNKEL (reference sequence). Trimming took off 0 bases at V and 8 bases at J, with 19 bases between the two ends. The CDR3 region has the DNA TGTGCCAGCAGCCAAGACGGGAGCAGCTCAGCCTCCGGCTACACCTTC. The encoded protein is CASSQDGSSSASGYTF.

Ten or more counts support this clonotype. The J gene is TRBJ2-2, the V gene TRBV29-1; no firm D call. V dropped 4 bases and J dropped 6 bases, with 9 bases sitting between them. The CDR3 runs to 12 residues. CDR1 is SQVTM and CDR2 is ANQGSEA in the germline V gene. The CDR3 DNA follows: TGCAGCGTTGTGTGGACGTCCGGGGAGCTGTTTTTT. Its protein product is CSVVWTSGELFF.